This T cell receptor beta chain is from a study of T cell repertoires in cytomegalovirus infection. The wider study: Public TCR beta signatures provided an indication of both CMV infection and a matching HLA type.

The CDR3 contains 18 residues. From germline, CDR1 is MDHEN and CDR2 SYDVKM. After removal of 8 bases from V and 4 bases from J, the junction contained 14 bases not matched to a gene. This clonotype was observed many times. The antigen is not known. Overall study results and limits: Ex vivo, HLA-C-restricted CMV-specific TCR beta clonotypes prevailed over the rest of the response. Summed frequency of public TCR beta families distinguished CMV carriers with the relevant HLA.

TCRdb reanalysed the reads using MiXCR and keeps one entry per CDR3 protein. The sample lists over 450,000 distinct CDR3 sequences, around 10% occurring once. Sequenced sample: PBMCs. The chain links TRBV28 to TRBJ2-1, with TRBD2 matching 13 bases. The receptor was derived from a human donor in good health (CMV status not recorded). Some clones in this sample may be carry-over from other donors' samples. The CDR3 here is CASGGKLAGGPGYNEQFF. The CDR3, as DNA: TGTGCCAGCGGAGGGAAACTAGCGGGAGGGCCGGGGTACAATGAGCAGTTCTTC.